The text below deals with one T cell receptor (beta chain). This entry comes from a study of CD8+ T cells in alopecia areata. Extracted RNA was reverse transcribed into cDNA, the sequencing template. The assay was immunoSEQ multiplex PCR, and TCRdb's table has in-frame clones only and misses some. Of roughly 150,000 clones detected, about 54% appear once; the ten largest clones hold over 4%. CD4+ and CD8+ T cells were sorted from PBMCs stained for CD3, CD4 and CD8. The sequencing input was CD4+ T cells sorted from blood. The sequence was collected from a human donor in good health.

CDR3 nucleotides: TGTGCCAGCAGCTCAGGATACACCGGGGAGCTGTTTTTT. Its translation: CASSSGYTGELFF. The V and J genes are TRBV13 and TRBJ2-2, with D uncertain. In germline, CDR1 is PRHDT, CDR2 FYEKMQ (reference sequence). V gave up 4 bases and J gave up 3 bases, with 6 bases separating them. This CDR3 comprises 13 residues.